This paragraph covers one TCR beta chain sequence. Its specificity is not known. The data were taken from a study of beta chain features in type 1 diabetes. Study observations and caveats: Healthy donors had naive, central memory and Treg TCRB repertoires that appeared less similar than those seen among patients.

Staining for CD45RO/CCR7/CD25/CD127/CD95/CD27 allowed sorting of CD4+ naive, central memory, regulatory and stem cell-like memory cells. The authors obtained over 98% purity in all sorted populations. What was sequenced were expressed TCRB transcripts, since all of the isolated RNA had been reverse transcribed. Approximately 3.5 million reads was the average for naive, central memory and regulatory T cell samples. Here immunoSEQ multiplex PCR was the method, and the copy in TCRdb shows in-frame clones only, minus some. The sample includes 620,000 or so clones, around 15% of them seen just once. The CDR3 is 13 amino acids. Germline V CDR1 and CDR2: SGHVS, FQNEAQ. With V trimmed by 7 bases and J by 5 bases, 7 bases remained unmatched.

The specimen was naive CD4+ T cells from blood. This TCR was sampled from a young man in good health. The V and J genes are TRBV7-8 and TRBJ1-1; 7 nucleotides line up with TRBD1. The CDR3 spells CASTRDRSTEAFF. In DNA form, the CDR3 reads TGTGCCAGCACTCGGGACAGATCGACTGAAGCTTTCTTT.